Shown below are 16 T cell receptor beta chains from a single sample sequenced in a study of CD8 T cells in ankylosing spondylitis. TCRdb processed the 5' RACE reads anew with MiXCR; each CDR3 protein has one entry. The data contain a few hundred thousand distinct CDR3 sequences, around 20% of them singletons. Material for sequencing was blood, either unsorted or a sorted T cell fraction (not recorded which). The origin of the receptors is a female donor with ankylosing spondylitis or in good health (not recorded which).

This clonotype was found a few times. The V and J genes are TRBV7-9 and TRBJ2-1, with 7 bases fitting TRBD2. Germline V gene data show CDR1 as SEHNR and CDR2 as FQNEAQ (reference sequence). The CDR3 runs to 18 residues. Trimming took 4 bases from V and 1 from J; bases not matched to a gene: 13. The CDR3 here is CASSSLWASSGSYNEQFF. CDR3 in DNA: TGTGCCAGCAGCTCCTTATGGGCTTCTAGCGGTTCCTACAATGAGCAGTTCTTC.

The chain couples TRBV5-1 to TRBJ2-1, with 7 positions matching TRBD1. Germline V gives CDR1 SGHRS, CDR2 YFSETQ. CDR3 length equals 15 residues. Unmatched junction bases numbered 6, after V lost 1 base and J lost 5 bases. CDR3 DNA sequence: TGCGCCAGCAGCTTGCCCAGGGGGAGCCACAATGAGCAGTTCTTC. Protein sequence: CASSLPRGSHNEQFF. Full variable domain (outside the CDR3, taken from reference TRBV5-1 and TRBJ2-1): KAGVTQTPRYLIKTRGQQVTLSCSPISGHRSVSWYQQTPGQGLQFLFEYFSETQRNKGNFPGRFSGRQFSNSRSEMNVSTLELGDSALYLCASSLPRGSHNEQFFGPGTRLTVL.

As for this clonotype: One end of the junction does not line up with germline, which may come from a read error. The chain employs TRBV11-2 and TRBJ2-7, with D possibly TRBD2 on 5 matching bases. There are 15 residues in the CDR3. CDR1 and CDR2 (germline): SGHAT, FQNNGV. The CDR3 loop is CASSPGAGLYYEKYF. CDR3 coding DNA: TGTGCCAGCAGCCCTGGTGCAGGACTGTACTACGAGAAGTACTTC.

The chain carries TRBV6-2 or TRBV6-3 and TRBJ2-3, with D unclear. The ends were cut back, 2 bases at V and 6 bases at J, with 12 bases in the middle. In germline, CDR1 is MNHEY, CDR2 SVGEGT. This CDR3 comprises 14 residues. CDR3 DNA sequence: TGTGCCAGCAGTTACGAGGCCCTCTGGGATACGCAGTATTTT. Translation gives CASSYEALWDTQYF.

A word on this clonotype: The junction departs from germline at one end; a sequencing error may be responsible. The V and J genes are TRBV28 and TRBJ2-1; possibly TRBD2 for D (6 bases). CDR1 and CDR2 (germline): MDHEN, SYDVKM. The CDR3 has 15 amino acids. CDR3 region: CPSTPGGVSYNEQFF. The CDR3 DNA sequence: TGTCCCAGCACCCCCGGGGGAGTTAGCTACAATGAGCAGTTCTTC.

The V call is TRBV30, the J call TRBJ1-1; D is unresolved. Germline CDR1 reads GTSNPN; CDR2 reads SVGIG (reference sequence). The CDR3 is made up of 14 amino acids. V was pared by 0 bases and J by 2 bases, with 10 bases between. The CDR3 reads CAWSVGRVNTEAFF. The CDR3 bases are TGTGCCTGGAGTGTAGGTAGGGTTAACACTGAAGCTTTCTTT.

Here the CDR3 reads CASSPLGQAYGYTF. The CDR3 region has the DNA TGTGCCAGCTCACCCCTGGGTCAGGCCTATGGCTACACCTTC. This rearrangement joins TRBV18 to TRBJ1-2; D remains ambiguous. The CDR3 extends over 14 amino acids. V lost 3 bases to trimming and J lost 4 bases, with 12 bases between them. Germline lookup yields CDR1 KGHSH and CDR2 LQKENI.

This clonotype appeared a few times. The chain is built from TRBV12-3 or TRBV12-4 and TRBJ2-2; D perhaps matches TRBD1 (5 bases). Trimming removed 5 bases at V and 2 bases at J, with 18 bases between. This CDR3 spans 17 amino acids. This chain's CDR3 is CASSNRVGAVNTGELFF. The CDR3 DNA sequence: TGTGCCAGCAGTAACCGCGTAGGGGCGGTTAACACCGGGGAGCTGTTTTTT.

Only a few counts were recorded for this clonotype. V is TRBV4-2 and J is TRBJ2-5; no definite D call. Germline V gene lookup returns CDR1 LGHNA and CDR2 YNFKEQ. With 4 bases removed from V and 3 bases from J, the gap between germline ends came to 9 bases. The CDR3 is 13 residues long. This CDR3 is CASSRIGEETQYF. In DNA, the CDR3 is TGTGCCAGCAGCCGAATTGGAGAAGAGACCCAGTACTTC.

This clonotype was seen a few times. The rearrangement links TRBV7-2 to TRBJ1-6; D gene uncertain. CDR3 length equals 15 residues. Germline V CDR1 and CDR2: SGHTA, FQGNSA. V lost 1 base and J lost 10, with 14 bases in between. Here the CDR3 reads CASSLGANPLSPLHF. As DNA, the CDR3 is TGTGCCAGCAGCTTAGGGGCCAACCCGCTCTCACCCCTCCACTTT.

This clonotype was recorded a few times. The V gene is TRBV4-3, the J gene TRBJ2-5; TRBD2 matches at 8 bases. J gave up 2 bases and V 0 bases, and 5 bases lay outside the gene matches. This CDR3 has 16 residues. Germline V lookup: CDR1 LGHNA, CDR2 YSLEER. CDR3 region: CASSQDRAGGQETQYF. The CDR3 bases are TGCGCCAGCAGCCAAGATAGGGCGGGAGGTCAAGAGACCCAGTACTTC.

This clonotype was found a few times. The V and J genes are TRBV6-6 and TRBJ1-1, with D hard to call. Germline assignment: CDR1 MNHNY and CDR2 SVGAGI (reference sequence). Trimming took 9 bases from V and 5 from J, leaving 10 bases between them. CDR3 length equals 11 residues. In DNA, the CDR3 is TGTGCCAGTGGTGTAAGGACTGAAGCTTTCTTT. Translated: CASGVRTEAFF.

The rearrangement uses TRBV6-1 and TRBJ2-3, with 8 nucleotides matching TRBD2. The CDR3 runs 15 residues. V was clipped by 7 bases and J by 4 bases; unmatched bases: 10. CDR1 and CDR2 (germline): MNHNS, SASEGT. CDR3 nucleotide sequence: TGTGCCAGCATCCTCTCACCGGGGGGGTCAGATACGCAGTATTTT. Protein sequence: CASILSPGGSDTQYF.

The chain couples TRBV11-2 to TRBJ1-1; D is unresolved. With 7 bases removed from V and 4 bases from J, the gap between germline ends came to 13 bases. In germline, CDR1 is SGHAT, CDR2 FQNNGV. The CDR3 has 13 residues. The CDR3, as DNA: TGTGCCAGCAAAGCCCCCGGCGTCACTGAAGCTTTCTTT. This translates into CASKAPGVTEAFF.

This clonotype was seen only a few times. The CDR3 sequence is CASSLDLAGVSEQFF. CDR3 nucleotide sequence: TGCGCCAGCAGCTTGGATCTAGCGGGAGTTAGTGAGCAGTTCTTC. The chain has TRBV5-1 and TRBJ2-1; 10 positions agree with TRBD2. The V segment lost 0 bases and the J segment 9 bases; nucleotides outside the gene matches: 6. This CDR3 spans 15 amino acids. Germline V gives CDR1 SGHRS, CDR2 YFSETQ.

This clonotype was detected ten times or more. The V call is TRBV20-1, the J call TRBJ2-3, with a tentative D call TRBD1 (5 bases). The length of the CDR3 is 13 residues. Germline CDR1 DFQATT, CDR2 SNEGSKA (reference sequence). Between the trimmed V and J ends, which lost 6 bases and 2 bases, there was a span of 12 bases. The CDR3 DNA reads TGCAGTGCCCCTCAGGGCTCCACAGATACGCAGTATTTT. Translated, it gives CSAPQGSTDTQYF.